These 21 T cell receptor beta chains came from one sample sequenced in a study of circulating tumor DNA in untreated peripheral T-cell lymphoma. The data were produced by immunoSEQ multiplex PCR, yet TCRdb's version contains in-frame clones alone and is incomplete. The sample holds some 390 clones, 85% to 90% seen once. The material sequenced was cell-free DNA from blood serum. These receptors originate from a human donor with peripheral T-cell lymphoma.

This clone has just one count. This sequence joins TRBV2 and TRBJ1-2; D is possibly TRBD1 (5 bases). The V end was cut by 6 bases, the J end by 2 bases, with 10 bases between. The V gene's germline CDR1 is SNHLY and CDR2 FYNNEI. CDR3 length: 13 amino acids. In nucleotides, the CDR3 is TGTGCCAGCAGCGAGACAGTGAACTATGGCTACACCTTC. Its protein is CASSETVNYGYTF.

This chain connects TRBV9 to TRBJ1-2, with 7 bases matching TRBD1. Trimming took 5 bases from V and 4 from J; bases not matched to a gene: 8. Germline CDR1 SGDLS, CDR2 YYNGEE. The length of the CDR3 is 14 residues. The CDR3 protein is CASREQGSFYGYTF. CDR3 nucleotide sequence: TGTGCCAGCAGAGAACAGGGGAGCTTCTATGGCTACACCTTC.

CDR3 coding DNA: TGTGCCACCAGCAGAACCCAGGACAGGGAATCTAGCACAGATACGCAGTATTTT. It specifies CATSRTQDRESSTDTQYF. The rearrangement links TRBV15 to TRBJ2-3; 8 bases agree with TRBD1. Germline CDR1 LNHNV, CDR2 YYDKDF (reference sequence). The CDR3 sequence is 18 residues long. V shed 2 bases, J shed 0 bases, and the junction held 10 bases outside the gene matches.

V and J are TRBV19 and TRBJ1-5; D unresolved. Trimming stripped 4 bases from V and 0 bases from J, with 4 bases between. CDR1 and CDR2 from the germline V gene are LNHDA and SQIVND (reference sequence). This CDR3 spans 13 amino acids. The CDR3 spells CASSRNSNQPQHF. DNA of the CDR3: TGTGCCAGTAGTAGAAATAGCAATCAGCCCCAGCATTTT.

This clone was seen once. The chain recombines TRBV4-1 with TRBJ2-1; D gene unclear. The germline V gene encodes CDR1 MGHRA and CDR2 YSYEKL. CDR3 length equals 13 residues. The V gene lost 4 bases and the J gene lost 7 bases, with 11 bases spanning the gap. This CDR3 is CASSPREGNEQFF. CDR3 DNA sequence: TGCGCCAGCAGCCCCCGTGAAGGGAATGAGCAGTTCTTC.

This chain connects TRBV27 to TRBJ2-7, with 7 bases aligning to TRBD1. Per germline, CDR1 MNHEY and CDR2 SMNVEV (reference sequence). V was pared by 7 bases and J by 2 bases, with 2 bases of the junction left unmatched. CDR3 length: 12 amino acids. This chain's CDR3 is CASTDRAYEQYF. The CDR3 region has the DNA TGTGCCAGCACTGACAGGGCCTACGAGCAGTACTTC.

V is TRBV19 and J is TRBJ1-2, with a tentative D call TRBD1 (5 bases). Trimming left V 8 bases short and J 6 bases short, with 25 bases between. This CDR3 region has 16 residues. In germline, CDR1 is LNHDA, CDR2 SQIVND (reference sequence). DNA of the CDR3: TGTGCCAGTCTTTTAACAACCAGGGAGAGACTACATGGCTACACCTTC. It is translated as CASLLTTRERLHGYTF.

The chain uses TRBV4-1 and TRBJ1-2, with unresolved D. This CDR3 contains 15 residues. Germline CDR1 and CDR2: MGHRA and YSYEKL. V lost 0 bases, J lost 0 bases, and 8 bases lay in between. CDR3 bases: TGCGCCAGCAGCCAAGAAAGCCAAGCTAACTATGGCTACACCTTC. This encodes CASSQESQANYGYTF.

The chain employs TRBV7-6 and TRBJ2-3; no firm D call. The CDR3 totals 11 residues. V lost 6 bases and J 0 bases, leaving 1 base between the germline ends. Germline CDR1 SGHVS, CDR2 FNYEAQ. The DNA for the CDR3 is TGTGCCAGCAGTAGCACAGATACGCAGTATTTT. Encoded protein: CASSSTDTQYF.

The chain has TRBV28 and TRBJ2-6, with D perhaps TRBD1 (5 bases). This CDR3 is built from 16 residues. The V end was cut by 6 bases, the J end by 0 bases, with 12 bases between. CDR1 MDHEN and CDR2 SYDVKM come from the germline V gene. The CDR3 protein is CASSRYRSSGANVLTF. The DNA for the CDR3 is TGTGCCAGCAGCCGATACAGGAGCTCTGGGGCCAACGTCCTGACTTTC.

J is TRBJ1-1 and V is TRBV15; D is perhaps TRBD1 (6 bases). CDR1 is LNHNV, CDR2 YYDKDF, per germline (reference sequence). Trimming took 5 bases from V and 5 from J, leaving 15 bases between them. The CDR3 is made up of 14 amino acids. CDR3 bases: TGTGCCACCAGCGGAACCAGGGGTTTGACTGAAGCTTTCTTT. Translated: CATSGTRGLTEAFF.

The chain links TRBV10-2 to TRBJ2-1, with 10 bases lining up with TRBD2. The junction had 17 bases not matched to a gene; V was cut back by 6 bases and J by 0 bases. There are 20 residues in the CDR3. The V gene's germline CDR1 is WSHSY and CDR2 SAAADI. CDR3 residues: CASRPTAAGGEGNSYNEQFF. As DNA, the CDR3 is TGCGCCAGCAGACCTACAGCAGCGGGAGGGGAGGGGAACTCCTACAATGAGCAGTTCTTC.

Remarks on this clone: A junction end diverges from the germline sequence, so it may reflect a read error. In the same sample, other DNA sequences code for this CDR3. This sequence joins TRBV4-1 and TRBJ1-2; possible D gene TRBD1, 5 bases. This CDR3 is built from 14 residues. CDR1 is MGHRA, CDR2 YSYEKL, per germline. CDR3 amino acids: CASSRVGVNYGYTF. The DNA of the CDR3 is TGCGCCAGTAGCCGGGTAGGGGTTAACTATGGCTACACCTTC.

V usage is TRBV27 and J usage is TRBJ2-1, with D perhaps being TRBD1 or TRBD2 (6 bases each). Trimming took off 5 bases at V and 4 bases at J, with 12 bases between the two ends. Per the germline V gene, CDR1 is MNHEY and CDR2 is SMNVEV (reference sequence). The CDR3 is 14 amino acids. CDR3: CASSQGTLYNEQFF. CDR3 in DNA: TGTGCCAGCAGTCAGGGGACTCTTTACAATGAGCAGTTCTTC.

The V call is TRBV2, the J call TRBJ2-7; 10 bases align to TRBD2. CDR3 length: 15 residues. CDR1 and CDR2 from the germline V gene are SNHLY and FYNNEI. J gave up 3 bases and V 3 bases, and 5 bases lay outside the gene matches. CDR3 protein: CASSEQGLAIYEQYF. The CDR3 region has the DNA TGTGCCAGCAGTGAGCAGGGACTAGCGATCTACGAGCAGTACTTC.

The chain links TRBV13 to TRBJ2-2, with unresolved D. The CDR3 has 16 amino acids. Trimming took 5 bases from V and 1 from J, leaving 14 bases between them. Germline V lookup: CDR1 PRHDT, CDR2 FYEKMQ (reference sequence). DNA of the CDR3: TGTGCCAGCAGCCTCCAAACGAGTTGGAACACCGGGGAGCTGTTTTTT. Translated, it gives CASSLQTSWNTGELFF.

The rearrangement uses TRBV5-1 and TRBJ2-5; TRBD2 might be the D (5 bases). Trimming took off 0 bases at V and 3 bases at J, with 12 bases between the two ends. Germline-derived CDR1 and CDR2 are SGHRS and YFSETQ. CDR3 size: 15 residues. CDR3 in amino acids: CASSLAARAEETQYF. CDR3 in DNA: TGCGCCAGCAGCTTGGCCGCCCGAGCGGAAGAGACCCAGTACTTC. The variable domain in full, with the rest retrieved from reference TRBV5-1 and TRBJ2-5, is KAGVTQTPRYLIKTRGQQVTLSCSPISGHRSVSWYQQTPGQGLQFLFEYFSETQRNKGNFPGRFSGRQFSNSRSEMNVSTLELGDSALYLCASSLAARAEETQYFGPGTRLLVL.

The sample holds a few counts of this clone. The rearrangement joins TRBV7-2 to TRBJ1-5, with 9 bases lining up with TRBD1. This CDR3 is 16 amino acids long. In germline, CDR1 is SGHTA, CDR2 FQGNSA. The ends lost 4 bases at V and 6 bases at J; junction bases unmatched: 10. The CDR3: CASSSNTGGAGQPQHF. The CDR3 DNA reads TGTGCCAGCAGCTCCAACACAGGGGGCGCCGGTCAGCCCCAGCATTTT.

J is TRBJ2-2 and V is TRBV7-3; possibly TRBD1 for D (6 bases). The germline V and J ends were trimmed by 5 bases and 1 base, with 8 bases remaining between them. Germline V lookup: CDR1 SGHTA, CDR2 FQGTGA. The CDR3 loop spans 14 amino acids. CDR3 bases: TGTGCCAGCAGCGCGACAGGGAACACCGGGGAGCTGTTTTTT. Amino acid sequence: CASSATGNTGELFF.

The chain employs TRBV5-1 and TRBJ2-7; D might be TRBD1 or TRBD2, each matching 5 bases. This CDR3 comprises 14 residues. With 4 bases removed from V and 6 bases from J, the gap between germline ends came to 17 bases. CDR1 is SGHRS and CDR2 is YFSETQ in the germline V gene. CDR3 region: CASSATGTGAEQYF. DNA of the CDR3: TGCGCCAGCAGCGCTACCGGGACGGGCGCCGAGCAGTACTTC.

This chain connects TRBV9 to TRBJ2-1; TRBD2 might be the D (5 bases). The germline gives CDR1 SGDLS, CDR2 YYNGEE. There are 13 residues in the CDR3. The ends were cut back, 3 bases at V and 1 base at J, with 5 bases in the middle. This CDR3 is CASSGGSYNEQFF. The CDR3 region has the DNA TGTGCCAGCAGCGGCGGGTCCTACAATGAGCAGTTCTTC.